This T cell receptor (beta chain) was recovered during a study of cytomegalovirus exposure and HLA in healthy donors. PCR primers comprised 60 Vbeta and 13 Jbeta primers. Profiled with immunoSEQ multiplex PCR; TCRdb holds only in-frame clones, not every one. The sample has some 200,000 clones, roughly 83% seen once; the top ten hold around 1.4%. Looked up from germline, CDR1 is KGHSH and CDR2 is LQKENI. V lost 4 bases and J lost 0, with 10 bases in between. This CDR3 is built from 16 residues. The sequence derives from a girl aged 10 to 17 in good health and CMV-seronegative. Sequencing was carried out using PBMCs. The rearrangement uses TRBV18 and TRBJ1-6; no clear D gene. In DNA, the CDR3 is TGTGCCAGCTCACGCACCCGGAGCTCCTATAATTCACCCCTCCACTTT. Encoded protein: CASSRTRSSYNSPLHF.